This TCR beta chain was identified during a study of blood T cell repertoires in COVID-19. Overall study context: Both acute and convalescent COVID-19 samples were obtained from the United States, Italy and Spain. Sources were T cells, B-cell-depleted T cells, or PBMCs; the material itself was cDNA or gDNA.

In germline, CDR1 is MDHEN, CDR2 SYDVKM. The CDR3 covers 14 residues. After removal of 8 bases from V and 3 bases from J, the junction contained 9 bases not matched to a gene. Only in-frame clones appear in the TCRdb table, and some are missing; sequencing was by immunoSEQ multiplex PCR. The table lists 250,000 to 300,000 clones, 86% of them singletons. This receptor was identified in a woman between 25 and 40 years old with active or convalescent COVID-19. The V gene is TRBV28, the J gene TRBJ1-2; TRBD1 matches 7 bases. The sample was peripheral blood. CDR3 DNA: TGTGCCAGCCTTACCACCGACAGGGACTATGGCTACACCTTC. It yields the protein CASLTTDRDYGYTF.